The clone carrying this T cell receptor beta chain appeared many times. Antigen unknown. This sample was taken from a study of identical twins. TCRdb reprocessed the 5' RACE reads with MiXCR, giving one entry per CDR3 protein. The sample holds 200,000 to 250,000 distinct CDR3 sequences, around 6.9% seen once. Study outcomes and limitations: Weaker excess sharing between twins was seen in beta out-of-frame sequences. High-abundance cord blood beta clonotypes had fewer insertions; memory repertoires showed none.

Germline V gene data show CDR1 as LGHNA and CDR2 as YNFKEQ. The V and J ends lost 0 bases and 5 bases respectively, with 8 bases between them. This CDR3 is 14 amino acids long. Only healthy Caucasians were included as donors. The data also belong to a second study, concerning yellow fever vaccine responses in identical twins.

The TCR sequence derives from a woman between 18 and 29 years old in good health. The chain recombines TRBV4-2 with TRBJ2-4; D remains ambiguous. The sequenced sample was memory (CD45RO+) T cells sorted from blood. The CDR3 DNA reads TGTGCCAGCAGCCAAGAGGACGGACAAAACATTCAGTACTTC. This sequence encodes CASSQEDGQNIQYF.